The 16 T cell receptor beta chains presented below share a single source sample, sequenced in a study of cytomegalovirus exposure and HLA in healthy donors. PCR involved 60 Vbeta and 13 Jbeta primers. Method: immunoSEQ multiplex PCR; TCRdb's copy keeps in-frame clones and lacks some. The repertoire consists of 85,000 to 100,000 clones, with roughly 71% occurring once and the leading ten covering around 5.3%. Sequencing was carried out using PBMCs. The receptors originated from a woman aged 40 to 55 in good health and CMV-seronegative.

The V gene is TRBV2, the J gene TRBJ2-5; 7 bases map to TRBD2. Germline V CDR1 and CDR2: SNHLY, FYNNEI. Trimming at V came to 7 bases and at J to 7 bases, leaving 18 bases not matched to a gene. The length of the CDR3 is 16 residues. The CDR3 loop is CASNKAGLPPPGTQYF. The CDR3 coding sequence is TGTGCCAGCAATAAAGCGGGGCTCCCCCCCCCGGGGACCCAGTACTTC.

The CDR3 here is CASSQWRGGSYEQYF. The DNA of the CDR3 is TGTGCCAGCAGCCAGTGGCGGGGGGGCTCGTACGAGCAGTACTTC. J is TRBJ2-7 and V is TRBV14; 9 bases line up with TRBD2. J was trimmed by 4 bases and V by 3 bases; bases with no gene match: 7. The V gene's germline CDR1 is SGHDN and CDR2 FVKESK. The CDR3 runs to 15 residues.

The chain couples TRBV5-1 to TRBJ2-3; possible D gene TRBD2, 7 bases. The germline gives CDR1 SGHRS, CDR2 YFSETQ. With 2 bases removed from V and 5 bases from J, the gap between germline ends came to 15 bases. This CDR3 has 15 amino acids. The CDR3 spells CASSLRGGRGDTQYF. The CDR3 coding sequence is TGCGCCAGCAGCTTAAGGGGGGGCCGAGGAGATACGCAGTATTTT.

The genes are TRBV2 and TRBJ2-5; 12 bases match TRBD2. V dropped 7 bases and J dropped 4; count of bases not matched to a gene: 7. CDR3 size: 15 residues. The germline V gene has CDR1 SNHLY and CDR2 FYNNEI. In DNA form, the CDR3 reads TGTGCCAGCAACAGGCTAGCGGGGGGGCGAGAGACCCAGTACTTC. Protein: CASNRLAGGRETQYF.

J is TRBJ2-7 and V is TRBV2; D remains ambiguous. CDR3 length equals 15 residues. Trimming shortened V by 5 bases and J by 0 bases, and 14 bases separated the two germline ends. Germline CDR1 SNHLY, CDR2 FYNNEI. CDR3 DNA: TGTGCCAGCAGTCTCACGAACATCCTCTCCTACGAGCAGTACTTC. It encodes CASSLTNILSYEQYF.

The chain links TRBV6-5 to TRBJ1-6; TRBD1 aligns across 9 bases. With V trimmed by 6 bases and J by 6 bases, 6 bases remained unmatched. The CDR3 is 15 amino acids. Germline loops: CDR1 MNHEY, CDR2 SVGAGI. The DNA of the CDR3 is TGTGCCAGCAGCCCTGGGACAGGGACTAATTCACCCCTCCACTTT. This translates into CASSPGTGTNSPLHF.

Only a few counts were recorded for this clone. The chain recombines TRBV11-2 with TRBJ2-7; 7 bases line up with TRBD2. V was clipped by 6 bases and J by 0 bases; unmatched bases: 5. CDR1 SGHAT and CDR2 FQNNGV come from the germline V gene. CDR3 length equals 14 residues. The CDR3 DNA reads TGTGCCAGCAGTGCAGCGGGGCCCTCCTACGAGCAGTACTTC. Its protein is CASSAAGPSYEQYF.

The gene calls are TRBV27 and TRBJ1-4; D unclear. Trimming took off 3 bases at V and 2 bases at J, with 7 bases between the two ends. This CDR3 contains 14 residues. From germline, CDR1 is MNHEY and CDR2 SMNVEV (reference sequence). DNA for the CDR3: TGTGCCAGCAGTTTGATCAGGACTAATGAAAAACTGTTTTTT. Translation: CASSLIRTNEKLFF.

CDR3 sequence reads: CASSGGLAGETQYF. CDR3 in DNA: TGCGCCAGCAGCGGGGGACTAGCAGGGGAGACCCAGTACTTC. J is TRBJ2-5 and V is TRBV5-1; TRBD2 matches 9 bases. V lost 4 bases, J lost 5 bases, and 6 bases stayed unmatched. This CDR3 region has 14 residues. Germline CDR1 SGHRS, CDR2 YFSETQ.

The chain joins TRBV4-2 to TRBJ2-5; 12 bases fit TRBD1. The CDR3 runs to 17 residues. CDR1 and CDR2 (germline): LGHNA, YNFKEQ. The ends lost 0 bases at V and 2 bases at J; junction bases unmatched: 4. CDR3 sequence: CASSQEGTGGGQETQYF. The CDR3 DNA follows: TGTGCCAGCAGCCAAGAGGGGACAGGGGGCGGGCAAGAGACCCAGTACTTC.

In DNA form, the CDR3 reads TGTGCCAGTAGTATAGGATCACTATTCAATGAGCAGTTCTTC. Encoded protein: CASSIGSLFNEQFF. The chain employs TRBV19 and TRBJ2-1; D is unclear. Trimming stripped 1 base from V and 6 bases from J, with 10 bases between. This CDR3 spans 14 amino acids. Germline V gives CDR1 LNHDA, CDR2 SQIVND (reference sequence).

The rearrangement joins TRBV6-5 to TRBJ1-1; perhaps TRBD1 as D (6 bases). Germline V gives CDR1 MNHEY, CDR2 SVGAGI. V was pared by 4 bases and J by 1 base, with 13 bases between. CDR3 length: 15 amino acids. CDR3 sequence: CASSSSKTGNTEAFF. The CDR3 DNA reads as TGTGCCAGCAGTTCTTCCAAGACAGGGAACACTGAAGCTTTCTTT.

This sequence joins TRBV5-1 and TRBJ2-2; 11 positions agree with TRBD1. Germline V gene lookup returns CDR1 SGHRS and CDR2 YFSETQ. This CDR3 is 20 amino acids long. J lost 3 bases, V lost 7 bases, and 20 bases had no gene match. The CDR3 DNA is TGCGCCAGCCACAACCGGCGGGGACAGGGGGAGTCGGTGTACACCGGGGAGCTGTTTTTT. Translating it yields CASHNRRGQGESVYTGELFF.

This CDR3 reads CASSYSANQPQHF. The CDR3 DNA reads TGTGCCAGCAGTTACTCGGCAAATCAGCCCCAGCATTTT. The chain employs TRBV6-5 and TRBJ1-5; D unresolved. This CDR3 has 13 residues. The germline V and J ends were trimmed by 0 bases and 4 bases, with 4 bases remaining between them. Germline V lookup: CDR1 MNHEY, CDR2 SVGAGI.

This clone occurred once. The gene calls are TRBV29-1 and TRBJ1-1; D perhaps matches TRBD1 (6 bases). The CDR3 loop spans 12 amino acids. Germline CDR1 and CDR2: SQVTM and ANQGSEA. With 7 bases removed from V and 5 bases from J, the gap between germline ends came to 14 bases. DNA of the CDR3: TGCAGCGGCAGGACAGCCTTAACTGAAGCTTTCTTT. It specifies CSGRTALTEAFF. The full variable domain, its missing parts supplied by reference TRBV29-1 and TRBJ1-1, is SAVISQKPSRDICQRGTSLTIQCQVDSQVTMMFWYRQQPGQSLTLIATANQGSEATYESGFVIDKFPISRPNLTFSTLTVSNMSPEDSSIYLCSGRTALTEAFFGQGTRLTVV.

J is TRBJ1-1 and V is TRBV18; weak D call: TRBD1 (5 bases). Germline-derived CDR1 and CDR2 are KGHSH and LQKENI. The CDR3 is 15 residues long. V was trimmed by 4 bases and J by 1 base, leaving 13 bases between them. CDR3 sequence (DNA): TGTGCCAGCTCACGCGGGGGACGGTCGAACACTGAAGCTTTCTTT. It codes for CASSRGGRSNTEAFF.